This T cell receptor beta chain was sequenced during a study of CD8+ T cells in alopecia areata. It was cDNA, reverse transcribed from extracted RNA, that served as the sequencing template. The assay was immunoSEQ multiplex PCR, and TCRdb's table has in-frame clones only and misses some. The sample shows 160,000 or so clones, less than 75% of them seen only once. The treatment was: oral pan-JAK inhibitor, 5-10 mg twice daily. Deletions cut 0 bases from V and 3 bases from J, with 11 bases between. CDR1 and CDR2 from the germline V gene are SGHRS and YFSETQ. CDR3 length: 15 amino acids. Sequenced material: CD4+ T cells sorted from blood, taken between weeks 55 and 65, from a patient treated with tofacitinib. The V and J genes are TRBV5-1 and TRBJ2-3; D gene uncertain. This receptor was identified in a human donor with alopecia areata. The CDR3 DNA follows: TGCGCCAGCAGCTTGGATGGGGAAACGACAGATACGCAGTATTTT. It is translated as CASSLDGETTDTQYF.